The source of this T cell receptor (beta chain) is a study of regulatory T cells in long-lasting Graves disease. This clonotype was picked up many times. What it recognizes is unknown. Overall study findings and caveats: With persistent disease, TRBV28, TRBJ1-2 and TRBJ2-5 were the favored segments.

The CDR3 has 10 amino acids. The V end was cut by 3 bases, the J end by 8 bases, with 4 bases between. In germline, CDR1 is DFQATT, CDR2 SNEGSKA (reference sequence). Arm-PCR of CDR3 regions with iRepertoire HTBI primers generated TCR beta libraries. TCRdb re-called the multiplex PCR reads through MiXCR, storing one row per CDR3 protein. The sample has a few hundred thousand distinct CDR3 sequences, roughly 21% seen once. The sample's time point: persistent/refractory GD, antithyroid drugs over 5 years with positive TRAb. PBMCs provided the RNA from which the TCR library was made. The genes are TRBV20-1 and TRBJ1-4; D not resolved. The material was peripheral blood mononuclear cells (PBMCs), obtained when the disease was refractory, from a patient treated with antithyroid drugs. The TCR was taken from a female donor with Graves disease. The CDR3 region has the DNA TGCAGTGCTAGGGGCGAAAAACTGTTTTTT. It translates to CSARGEKLFF.